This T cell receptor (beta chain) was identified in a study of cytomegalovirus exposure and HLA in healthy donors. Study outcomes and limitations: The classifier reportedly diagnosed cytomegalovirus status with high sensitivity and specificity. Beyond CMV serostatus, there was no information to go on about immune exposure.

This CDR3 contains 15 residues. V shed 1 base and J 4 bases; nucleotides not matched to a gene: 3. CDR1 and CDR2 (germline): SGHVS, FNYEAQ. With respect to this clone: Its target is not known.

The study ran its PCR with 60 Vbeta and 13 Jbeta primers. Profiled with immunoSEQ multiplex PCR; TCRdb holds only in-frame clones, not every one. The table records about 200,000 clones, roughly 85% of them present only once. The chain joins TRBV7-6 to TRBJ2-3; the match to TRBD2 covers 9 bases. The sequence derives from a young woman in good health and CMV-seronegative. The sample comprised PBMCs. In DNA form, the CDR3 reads TGTGCCAGCAGCTTAGGTAGCGGGAGCTCAGATACGCAGTATTTT. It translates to CASSLGSGSSDTQYF.